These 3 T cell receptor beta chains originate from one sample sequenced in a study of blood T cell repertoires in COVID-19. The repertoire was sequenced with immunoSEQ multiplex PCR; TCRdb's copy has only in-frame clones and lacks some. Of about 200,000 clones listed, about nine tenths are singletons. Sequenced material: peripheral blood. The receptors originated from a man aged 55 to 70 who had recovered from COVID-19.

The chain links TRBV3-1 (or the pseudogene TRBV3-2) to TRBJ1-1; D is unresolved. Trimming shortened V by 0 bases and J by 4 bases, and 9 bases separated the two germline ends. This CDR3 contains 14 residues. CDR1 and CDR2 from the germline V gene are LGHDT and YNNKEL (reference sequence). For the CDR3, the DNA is TGTGCCAGCAGCCAAGACAGGATGGGCACTGAAGCTTTCTTT. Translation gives CASSQDRMGTEAFF.

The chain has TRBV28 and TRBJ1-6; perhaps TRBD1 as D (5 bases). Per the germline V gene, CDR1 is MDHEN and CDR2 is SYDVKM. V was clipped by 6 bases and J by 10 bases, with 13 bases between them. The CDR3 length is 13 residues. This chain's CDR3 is CASSLGGRSPLHF. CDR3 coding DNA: TGTGCCAGCAGCCTCGGGGGTCGGTCACCCCTCCACTTT. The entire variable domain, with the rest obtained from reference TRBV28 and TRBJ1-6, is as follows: DVKVTQSSRYLVKRTGEKVFLECVQDMDHENMFWYRQDPGLGLRLIYFSYDVKMKEKGDIPEGYSVSREKKERFSLILESASTNQTSMYLCASSLGGRSPLHFGNGTRLTVT.

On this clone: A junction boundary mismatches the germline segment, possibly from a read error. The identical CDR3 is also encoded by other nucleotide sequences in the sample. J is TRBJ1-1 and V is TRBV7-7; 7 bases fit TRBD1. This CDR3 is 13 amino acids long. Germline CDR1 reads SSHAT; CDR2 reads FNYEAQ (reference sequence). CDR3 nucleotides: TGTGCTAGCAGCCGGGACAGGAACACTGAAGCTTTCTTT. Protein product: CASSRDRNTEAFF.